This T cell receptor (beta chain) was profiled in a study of blood T cell repertoires in COVID-19. At the level of the study: From the United States, Italy and Spain came samples of acute and convalescent COVID-19. PBMCs, B-cell-depleted T cells, or T cells provided the cDNA or gDNA that made up the material.

Per the germline V gene, CDR1 is KGHSH and CDR2 is LQKENI. V lost 4 bases to trimming and J lost 1 base, with 7 bases between them. The CDR3 length is 13 residues. Libraries were prepared by immunoSEQ multiplex PCR; TCRdb keeps only in-frame clonotypes and omits some of them. In the table there are a few hundred thousand clones, 90% of which are singletons. The chain couples TRBV18 to TRBJ1-1, with D perhaps TRBD1 (5 bases). The sequenced material came from PBMCs or T cells enriched from blood (not recorded which). This receptor was obtained from a woman between 18 and 29 years old with acute COVID-19. CDR3 sequence: CASSQGENTEAFF. The CDR3, as DNA: TGTGCCAGCTCACAAGGGGAGAACACTGAAGCTTTCTTT.